This T cell receptor beta chain stems from a study of blood T cell repertoires in COVID-19. Here immunoSEQ multiplex PCR was the method, and the copy in TCRdb shows in-frame clones only, minus some. The table lists about 210,000 clones, roughly 86% of them singletons. In this sample, this clone turned up many times. The V end was cut by 3 bases, the J end by 0 bases, with 7 bases between. Germline loops: CDR1 SGHNT, CDR2 YYREEE (reference sequence). The CDR3 spans 14 residues. This chain joins TRBV5-4 and TRBJ1-3; D gene unclear. Input material: PBMCs or T cells enriched from blood (not recorded which). The receptor was derived from a man aged 18-30 years with acute COVID-19. CDR3 coding DNA: TGTGCCAGCAGCTCGACTAACTCTGGAAACACCATATATTTT. Amino acids: CASSSTNSGNTIYF.